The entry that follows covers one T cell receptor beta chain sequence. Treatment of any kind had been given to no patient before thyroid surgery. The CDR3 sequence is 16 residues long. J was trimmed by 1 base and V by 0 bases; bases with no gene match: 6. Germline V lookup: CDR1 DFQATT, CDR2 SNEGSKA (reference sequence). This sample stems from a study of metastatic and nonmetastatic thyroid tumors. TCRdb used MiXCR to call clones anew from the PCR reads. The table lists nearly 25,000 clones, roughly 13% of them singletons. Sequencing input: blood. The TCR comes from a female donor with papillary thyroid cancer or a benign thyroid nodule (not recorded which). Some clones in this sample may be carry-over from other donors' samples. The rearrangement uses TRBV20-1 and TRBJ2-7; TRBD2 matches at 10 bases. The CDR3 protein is CSARDPSSGGSYEQYF. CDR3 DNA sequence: TGCAGTGCTAGAGATCCCTCTAGCGGGGGTTCCTACGAGCAGTACTTC.